The 9 T cell receptor beta chains given below trace back to one sample, sequenced in a study of beta chain features in type 1 diabetes. Expressed TCRB transcripts were sequenced because the entire RNA isolate underwent reverse transcription. Assay: immunoSEQ multiplex PCR; the TCRdb copy retains only in-frame clones and omits some. Among around 280,000 clones listed, approximately 15% were seen once. Whole-study results and caveats: Moderate but significant shortening of TCRB CDR3s was recorded in all four CD4+ subsets from Type 1 diabetes patients.

No cognate antigen is known for these TCRs. Sequencing input: naive CD4+ T cells from blood. The receptor source for this set is a man aged 18 to 29 with type 1 diabetes.

The genes are TRBV2 and TRBJ2-7; no clear D. The length of the CDR3 is 12 residues. Looked up from germline, CDR1 is SNHLY and CDR2 is FYNNEI. V was trimmed by 6 bases and J by 3 bases, leaving 9 bases between them. CDR3 region: CASSLTIYEQYF. CDR3 coding DNA: TGTGCCAGCAGCTTGACAATCTACGAGCAGTACTTC.

This clone was counted only a few times. V usage is TRBV7-8 and J usage is TRBJ2-7, with 9 bases lining up with TRBD2. Germline values: CDR1 SGHVS, CDR2 FQNEAQ. The CDR3 is 16 amino acids. V shed 8 bases, J shed 2 bases, and the junction held 13 bases outside the gene matches. The CDR3 is CASGTGLAGLPYEQYF. In DNA, the CDR3 is TGTGCCAGCGGGACCGGTCTAGCGGGATTACCCTACGAGCAGTACTTC.

This clone was observed a few times. In nucleotides, the CDR3 is TGCGCCAGCAGCCAAGCCAGAACTTCAGCAGGGTATCGCAACTCCTACAATGAGCAGTTCTTC. Protein sequence: CASSQARTSAGYRNSYNEQFF. The J gene is TRBJ2-1, the V gene TRBV4-3, with D perhaps matching TRBD1 (5 bases). Between the trimmed V and J ends, which lost 1 base and 0 bases, there was a span of 25 bases. The CDR3 length is 21 residues. The germline CDR1 and CDR2 sequences are LGHNA and YSLEER.

The chain links TRBV30 to TRBJ1-2, with a weak D call TRBD1 (6 bases). The CDR3 runs 12 residues. V dropped 5 bases and J dropped 6 bases, with 13 bases sitting between them. From germline, CDR1 is GTSNPN and CDR2 SVGIG (reference sequence). CDR3 sequence: CAWSRGGDGYTF. CDR3 nucleotide sequence: TGTGCCTGGTCTAGGGGGGGCGATGGCTACACCTTC.

The chain uses TRBV30 and TRBJ2-1; D might be TRBD2 (5 bases). The CDR3 length is 10 residues. V lost 4 bases and J 12 bases, leaving 10 bases between the germline ends. CDR1 is GTSNPN, CDR2 SVGIG, per germline (reference sequence). This CDR3 is CAWKNGGQFF. CDR3 nucleotide sequence: TGTGCCTGGAAGAACGGAGGGCAGTTCTTC. Complete variable domain (other parts from reference TRBV30 and TRBJ2-1): SQTIHQWPATLVQPVGSPLSLECTVEGTSNPNLYWYRQAAGRGLQLLFYSVGIGQISSEVPQNLSASRPQDRQFILSSKKLLLSDSGFYLCAWKNGGQFFGPGTRLTVL.

This clone turned up a few times. The rearrangement joins TRBV7-9 to TRBJ2-5, with TRBD2 matching over 7 bases. Germline values: CDR1 SEHNR, CDR2 FQNEAQ (reference sequence). V was clipped by 5 bases and J by 5 bases; unmatched bases: 20. The CDR3 spans 18 residues. CDR3 sequence reads: CASSLRGLPRAGVETQYF. Here the CDR3 DNA reads TGTGCCAGCAGCCTTAGAGGGCTACCTCGGGCGGGAGTGGAGACCCAGTACTTC.

The chain joins TRBV29-1 to TRBJ2-2, with 12 bases aligning to TRBD1. This CDR3 has 18 residues. The germline V gene encodes CDR1 SQVTM and CDR2 ANQGSEA. V trimming: 7 bases; J trimming: 0 bases; junction bases outside the gene matches: 12. In DNA form, the CDR3 reads TGCAGCGCCCGGGACAGGGGGCGTGGTGGCTCGAACACCGGGGAGCTGTTTTTT. It specifies CSARDRGRGGSNTGELFF.

The table lists this clone with a few counts. The rearrangement uses TRBV6-1 and TRBJ2-7, with D unclear. This CDR3 has 15 amino acids. Looked up from germline, CDR1 is MNHNS and CDR2 is SASEGT. The V and J ends lost 4 bases and 9 bases respectively, with 22 bases between them. CDR3 coding DNA: TGTGCCAGCAGTGGACCTGCTACGGTCAGTGGGCGGCAGTACTTC. Translation gives CASSGPATVSGRQYF.

This clone was observed a single time. The chain joins TRBV28 to TRBJ2-5; TRBD2 might be the D (6 bases). The CDR3 length is 13 residues. CDR1 is MDHEN, CDR2 SYDVKM, per germline. The V end lost 6 bases, the J end lost 4 bases, and 12 bases lay between the germline ends. CDR3 nucleotides: TGTGCCAGCAGCCGTGGGGGGAGAGAGACCCAGTACTTC. This translates into CASSRGGRETQYF.